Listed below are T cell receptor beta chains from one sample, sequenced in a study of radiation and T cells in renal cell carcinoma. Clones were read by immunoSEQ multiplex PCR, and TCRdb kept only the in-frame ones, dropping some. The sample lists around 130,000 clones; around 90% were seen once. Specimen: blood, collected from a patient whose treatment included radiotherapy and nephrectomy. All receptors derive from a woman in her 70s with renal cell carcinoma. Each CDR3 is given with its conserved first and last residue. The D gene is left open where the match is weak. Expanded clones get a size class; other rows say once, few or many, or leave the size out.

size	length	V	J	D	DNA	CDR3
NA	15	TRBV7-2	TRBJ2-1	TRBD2	TGTGCCAGCAGCTCCCGTGCGGGGGGACAAAATGAGCAGTTCTTC	CASSSRAGGQNEQFF
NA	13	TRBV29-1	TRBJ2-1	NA	TGCAGCGTTGAACGCCTAGCAGGAAATGAGCAGTTCTTC	CSVERLAGNEQFF
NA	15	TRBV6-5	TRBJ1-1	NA	TGTGCCAGCAGTTACTTCGAAGGGGGAAGAACTGAAGCTTTCTTT	CASSYFEGGRTEAFF
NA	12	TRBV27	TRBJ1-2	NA	TGTGCCAGCAGCCCCGGGGGGGATGGCTACACCTTC	CASSPGGDGYTF
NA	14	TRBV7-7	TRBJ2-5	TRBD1	TGTGCTAGCAGCCGGACAGGGGTACGGGAGACCCAGTACTTC	CASSRTGVRETQYF
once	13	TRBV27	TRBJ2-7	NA	TGTGCCAGCAGTTCAGTAGGCTCCTACGAGCAGTACTTC	CASSSVGSYEQYF
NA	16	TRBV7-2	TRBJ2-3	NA	TGTGCCAGCAGCTTAGTGGGTGGGGGGTCGCCAGATACGCAGTATTTT	CASSLVGGGSPDTQYF
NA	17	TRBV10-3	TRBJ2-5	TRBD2	TGTGCCATCAGTGACCTAGGACTAGCGGGGGGACAAGAGACCCAGTACTTC	CAISDLGLAGGQETQYF
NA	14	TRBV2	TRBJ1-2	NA	TGTGCCAGCAGGGAATATCCAACTAACTATGGCTACACCTTC	CASREYPTNYGYTF
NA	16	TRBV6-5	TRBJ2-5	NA	TGTGCCAGCAGTTACTCGGGGGCAGGGGGGAGCGAGACCCAGTACTTC	CASSYSGAGGSETQYF
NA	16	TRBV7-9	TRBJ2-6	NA	TGTGCCAGCAGCTTACTGAGCATCTCTGGGGCCAACGTCCTGACTTTC	CASSLLSISGANVLTF
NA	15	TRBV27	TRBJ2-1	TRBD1	TGTGCCAGCAGTTTGGGACAGTTAAAATACAATGAGCAGTTCTTC	CASSLGQLKYNEQFF
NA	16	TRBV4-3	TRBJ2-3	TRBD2	TGCGCCAGCAGCCAAGATGTGGTAGCGGGGGGGGATACGCAGTATTTT	CASSQDVVAGGDTQYF
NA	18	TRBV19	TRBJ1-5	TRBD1	TGTGCCAGTAGTATCGACAGGGGAACCCTAACTAGCAATCAGCCCCAGCATTTT	CASSIDRGTLTSNQPQHF
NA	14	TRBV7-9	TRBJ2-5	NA	TGTGCCAGCAGCCGGAGGGACTACCAAGAGACCCAGTACTTC	CASSRRDYQETQYF
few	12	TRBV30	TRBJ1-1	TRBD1	TGTGCCGGACAGGGCAGGGGTACTGAAGCTTTCTTT	CAGQGRGTEAFF
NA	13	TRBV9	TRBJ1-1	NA	TGTGCCAGCAGCCAGTACAGGTCCGGTGAAGCTTTCTTT	CASSQYRSGEAFF
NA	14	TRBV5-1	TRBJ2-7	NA	TGCGCCAGCAGCCTGGCGGGCCCTACCCACGAGCAGTACTTC	CASSLAGPTHEQYF
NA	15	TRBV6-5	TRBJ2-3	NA	TGTGCCAGCAGTTACTCGATGGAGGCCACAGATACGCAGTATTTT	CASSYSMEATDTQYF
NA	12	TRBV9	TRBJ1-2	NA	TGTGCCAGCAACACCGCCTCCTATGGCTACACCTTC	CASNTASYGYTF
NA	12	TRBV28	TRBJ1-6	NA	TGTGCCAGCAGTCCCTCTCTTGAGGCCCTCCACTTT	CASSPSLEALHF
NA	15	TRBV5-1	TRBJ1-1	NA	TGCGCCAGCAGCTTGGCCAGGCAGATGAACACTGAAGCTTTCTTT	CASSLARQMNTEAFF
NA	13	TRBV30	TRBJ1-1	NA	TGTGCCTGGAGTCCCGTTTGGGAGACTGAAGCTTTCTTT	CAWSPVWETEAFF
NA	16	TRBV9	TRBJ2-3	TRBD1	TGTGCCAGCAGAAAAGTGACAGGGGTCAGCACAGATACGCAGTATTTT	CASRKVTGVSTDTQYF
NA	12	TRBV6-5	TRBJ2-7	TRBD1	TGTGCCAGCAGCGGACAGGCCTACGAGCAGTACTTC	CASSGQAYEQYF
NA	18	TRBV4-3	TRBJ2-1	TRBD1	TGCGCCAGCAGCCAAGATTTCTTAACGGGACAGGGGGCCTATGAGCAGTTCTTC	CASSQDFLTGQGAYEQFF
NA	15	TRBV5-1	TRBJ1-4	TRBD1	TGCGCCAGCAGTTTAGCGGGACAGCAAAATGAAAAACTGTTTTTT	CASSLAGQQNEKLFF
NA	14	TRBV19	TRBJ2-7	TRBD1	TGTGCCAGTAGTATTCGGACAGGGGGCTACGAGCAGTACTTC	CASSIRTGGYEQYF
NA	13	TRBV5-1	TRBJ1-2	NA	TGCGCCAGCAGCCACCGACATAACTATGGCTACACCTTC	CASSHRHNYGYTF
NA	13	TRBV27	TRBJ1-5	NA	TGTGCCAGCAGTTTATTACCCAATCAGCCCCAGCATTTT	CASSLLPNQPQHF
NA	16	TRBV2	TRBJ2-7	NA	TGTGCCAGCAGTGGGTTTGGGGGCGCCCTTGCCTACGAGCAGTACTTC	CASSGFGGALAYEQYF
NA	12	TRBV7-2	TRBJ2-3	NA	TGTGCCAGCAGCCCCGGGACCAATACGCAGTATTTT	CASSPGTNTQYF
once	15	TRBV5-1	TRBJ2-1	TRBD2	TGCGCCAGCAGCCCTGGTCCTAGCGGGGGCGTCGAGCAGTTCTTC	CASSPGPSGGVEQFF
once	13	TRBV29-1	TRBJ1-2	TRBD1	TGCAGCGTCGGACAGGGACCCTCCTATGGCTACACCTTC	CSVGQGPSYGYTF
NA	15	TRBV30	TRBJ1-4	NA	TGTGCCTGGAGTGTAGGTTTGGGGCGGGTTGAAAAACTGTTTTTT	CAWSVGLGRVEKLFF